A single sample is the source of the 24 T cell receptor beta chains below, sequenced in a study of shared clonotypes between healthy human individuals (TCRdb year 2020). The library came from the immunoSEQ multiplex PCR assay. The table was pulled from immuneACCESS by TCRdb, which kept in-frame rearrangements only. Such tables lose some clones; where checked, under half of the loss comes from unresolved V genes, and the rest has no known cause. This sample has some 2.4 million clones in its table, and approximately 93% of those were observed once. About 0.38% of the sample is taken by the ten largest. The specimen was naive CD4+ T cells from PBMCs. This specimen's cell subset or site label, interpreted: CD45RA+ positively selected. These receptors all come from a man between 18 and 29 years old in good health. Some clones in this sample may be carry-over from other donors' samples.

The V and J genes are TRBV4-1 and TRBJ2-1; 11 bases line up with TRBD2. The CDR3 runs 17 residues. Looked up from germline, CDR1 is MGHRA and CDR2 is YSYEKL. J gave up 6 bases and V 4 bases, and 11 bases lay outside the gene matches. DNA of the CDR3: TGCGCCAGCAGCCTCGTGGTCCTAGCGGGAGGCCGCAATGAGCAGTTCTTC. This translates into CASSLVVLAGGRNEQFF.

This chain uses TRBV18 with TRBJ1-1, with D tentatively TRBD1 (5 bases). Between the trimmed V and J ends, which lost 6 bases and 9 bases, there was a span of 17 bases. The CDR3 covers 13 residues. Germline V gives CDR1 KGHSH, CDR2 LQKENI. The CDR3 here is CASSTGGQGQAFF. Written as DNA, the CDR3 is TGTGCCAGCTCCACTGGAGGGCAGGGTCAAGCTTTCTTT.

The gene calls are TRBV7-9 and TRBJ2-3, with D hard to call. Trimming stripped 2 bases from V and 6 bases from J, with 15 bases between. The CDR3 totals 15 residues. The germline V gene has CDR1 SEHNR and CDR2 FQNEAQ (reference sequence). CDR3 region: CASSLRRLQGDTQYF. CDR3 in DNA: TGTGCCAGCAGCTTAAGGCGGCTCCAAGGGGATACGCAGTATTTT. The variable domain in full, with the rest retrieved from reference TRBV7-9 and TRBJ2-3, is DTGVSQNPRHKITKRGQNVTFRCDPISEHNRLYWYRQTLGQGPEFLTYFQNEAQLEKSRLLSDRFSAERPKGSFSTLEIQRTEQGDSAMYLCASSLRRLQGDTQYFGPGTRLTVL.

V and J are TRBV5-1 and TRBJ2-1; D gene unclear. Trimming removed 6 bases from V and 8 bases from J, with 18 bases in between. Per germline, CDR1 SGHRS and CDR2 YFSETQ. The CDR3 consists of 14 residues. The CDR3 spells CASTSGRLGDEQFF. CDR3 sequence (DNA): TGCGCCAGCACTAGTGGACGGCTTGGGGATGAGCAGTTCTTC.

This chain uses TRBV7-8 with TRBJ1-1, with D uncertain. This CDR3 has 17 residues. Germline CDR1 SGHVS, CDR2 FQNEAQ. With 7 bases removed from V and 6 bases from J, the gap between germline ends came to 27 bases. For the CDR3, the DNA is TGTGCCAGCACCCTTGGGTGGGGATGGGGAGCTGTCCCTGAAGCTTTCTTT. Its protein is CASTLGWGWGAVPEAFF. Complete variable domain (other parts from reference TRBV7-8 and TRBJ1-1): GAGVSQSPRYKVAKRGQDVALRCDPISGHVSLFWYQQALGQGPEFLTYFQNEAQLDKSGLPSDRFFAERPEGSVSTLKIQRTQQEDSAVYLCASTLGWGWGAVPEAFFGQGTRLTVV.

The chain has TRBV7-3 and TRBJ1-1; no clear D gene. Per germline, CDR1 SGHTA and CDR2 FQGTGA. There are 13 residues in the CDR3. V shed 5 bases and J shed 3 bases, with 10 bases lying between them. CDR3 in amino acids: CASSPGWDTEAFF. CDR3 sequence (DNA): TGTGCCAGCAGCCCCGGTTGGGACACTGAAGCTTTCTTT. Using reference TRBV7-3 and TRBJ1-1 for the parts outside the CDR3, the full variable domain is GAGVSQTPSNKVTEKGKYVELRCDPISGHTALYWYRQSLGQGPEFLIYFQGTGAADDSGLPNDRFFAVRPEGSVSTLKIQRTERGDSAVYLCASSPGWDTEAFFGQGTRLTVV.

The chain combines TRBV5-8 with TRBJ2-7; the D is unclear. CDR1 is SGHTS, CDR2 YDEGEE, per germline. V lost 2 bases and J lost 4, with 10 bases in between. The CDR3 spans 13 residues. CDR3 sequence reads: CASSLGLGYEQYF. CDR3 sequence (DNA): TGTGCCAGCAGCTTAGGGCTAGGGTACGAGCAGTACTTC.

The chain combines TRBV30 with TRBJ1-6; D not resolved. CDR1 GTSNPN and CDR2 SVGIG come from the germline V gene (reference sequence). The CDR3 contains 13 residues. V lost 0 bases, J lost 13 bases, and 13 bases lay in between. CDR3: CAWSVPAATPLHF. The CDR3 DNA sequence: TGTGCCTGGAGTGTACCGGCAGCTACGCCCCTCCACTTT.

The rearrangement joins TRBV11-3 to TRBJ1-1; D possibly corresponds to TRBD1 (5 bases). The CDR3 loop spans 15 amino acids. Germline V lookup: CDR1 SGHNT, CDR2 YENEEA. The V gene lost 1 base and the J gene lost 8 bases, with 17 bases spanning the gap. The CDR3 bases are TGTGCCAGCAGCTTAGCGTTGGGTACAGGCCCCGAAGCTTTCTTT. This sequence encodes CASSLALGTGPEAFF.

This clone was counted a single time. The V call is TRBV7-9, the J call TRBJ1-5; D might be TRBD1 (5 bases). V lost 3 bases to trimming and J lost 6 bases, with 12 bases between them. This CDR3 is 14 amino acids long. Per the germline V gene, CDR1 is SEHNR and CDR2 is FQNEAQ (reference sequence). The CDR3 DNA sequence: TGTGCCAGCAGCTTCCCGACAGCGGGTCAGCCCCAGCATTTT. Encoded protein: CASSFPTAGQPQHF. The full variable domain, its missing parts supplied by reference TRBV7-9 and TRBJ1-5, is DTGVSQNPRHKITKRGQNVTFRCDPISEHNRLYWYRQTLGQGPEFLTYFQNEAQLEKSRLLSDRFSAERPKGSFSTLEIQRTEQGDSAMYLCASSFPTAGQPQHFGDGTRLSIL.

The gene calls are TRBV28 and TRBJ2-1, with TRBD2 identical over 9 bases. CDR1 and CDR2 from the germline V gene are MDHEN and SYDVKM. The CDR3 totals 17 residues. Unmatched junction bases numbered 9, after V lost 1 base and J lost 5 bases. The CDR3 region is CASSLYGTSNLDNEQFF. CDR3 nucleotides: TGTGCCAGCAGTTTATACGGGACTAGCAACCTTGACAATGAGCAGTTCTTC.

This clone was recorded once. V and J are TRBV5-6 and TRBJ2-5, with D possibly matching TRBD1 (6 bases). Trimming left V 4 bases short and J 7 bases short, with 14 bases between. Germline V gives CDR1 SGHDT, CDR2 YYEEEE. This CDR3 is built from 13 residues. The CDR3 DNA reads TGTGCCAGCAGCCCGGGACATACCCCGACCCAGTACTTC. Its translation: CASSPGHTPTQYF. Together with reference TRBV5-6 and TRBJ2-5, the CDR3 gives the full variable domain: DAGVTQSPTHLIKTRGQQVTLRCSPKSGHDTVSWYQQALGQGPQFIFQYYEEEERQRGNFPDRFSGHQFPNYSSELNVNALLLGDSALYLCASSPGHTPTQYFGPGTRLLVL.

The CDR3 nucleotides are TGTGCCAGCAGTTCCACTGCCGTATTGAGAGACATTCAGTACTTC. It specifies CASSSTAVLRDIQYF. This chain uses TRBV6-5 with TRBJ2-4, with unresolved D. The V end lost 4 bases, the J end lost 8 bases, and 18 bases lay between the germline ends. Germline-derived CDR1 and CDR2 are MNHEY and SVGAGI. The CDR3 is 15 residues long.

The rearrangement uses TRBV5-1 and TRBJ2-5; maybe TRBD2 (5 bases). The germline V gene has CDR1 SGHRS and CDR2 YFSETQ. With 0 bases removed from V and 1 base from J, the gap between germline ends came to 13 bases. The CDR3 length is 16 residues. The CDR3 spells CASSLGSSSTQETQYF. As DNA, the CDR3 is TGCGCCAGCAGCTTGGGTTCTAGCTCAACCCAAGAGACCCAGTACTTC.

CDR3 protein: CASSLMVLPTSAGSYEQYF. In DNA form, the CDR3 reads TGCGCCAGCAGCCTCATGGTTCTACCCACTAGCGCGGGCTCCTACGAGCAGTACTTC. The chain recombines TRBV4-3 with TRBJ2-5; TRBD2 matches 7 bases. The DNA end favors TRBJ2-7, so the J call may be wrong. Germline V gene data show CDR1 as LGHNA and CDR2 as YSLEER. The CDR3 contains 19 residues.

The chain carries TRBV5-1 and TRBJ1-2, with D unresolved. V lost 0 bases, J lost 4 bases, and 16 bases lay in between. The CDR3 totals 16 residues. CDR1 is SGHRS, CDR2 YFSETQ, per germline. The CDR3: CASSLAEEAHLYGYTF. The DNA of the CDR3 is TGCGCCAGCAGCTTGGCCGAGGAGGCTCACCTCTATGGCTACACCTTC.

The V and J genes are TRBV2 and TRBJ2-3, with TRBD2 matching 7 bases. Trimming at V came to 0 bases and at J to 1 base, leaving 4 bases not matched to a gene. The CDR3 has 16 residues. Germline CDR1 and CDR2: SNHLY and FYNNEI. The CDR3 DNA sequence: TGTGCCAGCAGTGAAGCGGCGGGAGCGGGCACAGATACGCAGTATTTT. It is translated as CASSEAAGAGTDTQYF.

The chain uses TRBV10-3 and TRBJ2-7; 10 nucleotides align to TRBD2. CDR3 length: 14 residues. Looked up from germline, CDR1 is ENHRY and CDR2 is SYGVKD. Trimming took 3 bases from V and 6 from J; bases not matched to a gene: 5. CDR3 in DNA: TGTGCCATCAGTGAACTAGCGGGATTGGGCGAGCAGTACTTC. Translated, it gives CAISELAGLGEQYF.

V is TRBV5-1 and J is TRBJ2-7, with a possible D match to TRBD1 (6 bases). Trimming removed 2 bases from V and 6 bases from J, with 12 bases in between. Germline loops: CDR1 SGHRS, CDR2 YFSETQ. The length of the CDR3 is 13 residues. This chain's CDR3 is CASSLTTGREQYF. In DNA, the CDR3 is TGCGCCAGCAGCTTAACCACAGGGCGCGAGCAGTACTTC.

The chain uses TRBV28 and TRBJ2-7; TRBD1 aligns across 10 bases. The CDR3 contains 18 residues. V gave up 5 bases and J gave up 0 bases; unmatched junction bases: 13. Germline CDR1 is MDHEN and CDR2 is SYDVKM. The CDR3 here is CASSPTGGSEKSSYEQYF. The CDR3 nucleotides read TGTGCCAGCAGTCCGACAGGGGGCTCCGAAAAGAGCTCCTACGAGCAGTACTTC.

The rearrangement joins TRBV5-4 to TRBJ1-3; a possible D gene is TRBD1 (5 bases). The CDR3 is 17 amino acids. Trimming pared 0 bases from V and 4 bases from J, leaving 17 bases between. The germline CDR1 and CDR2 sequences are SGHNT and YYREEE (reference sequence). The CDR3 region is CASSLAREGPAGNTIYF. The CDR3 nucleotides are TGTGCCAGCAGCTTGGCCCGGGAGGGGCCCGCCGGAAACACCATATATTTT.

The chain carries TRBV4-3 and TRBJ2-1, with 7 nucleotides matching TRBD1. CDR1 is LGHNA and CDR2 is YSLEER in the germline V gene. The length of the CDR3 is 15 residues. With 1 base clipped from V and 12 bases from J, the junction kept 12 bases outside the gene matches. CDR3 DNA sequence: TGCGCCAGCAGCCAAGTTAGAGGCGGACAGGCGGGGCAGTTCTTC. Its protein is CASSQVRGGQAGQFF.

This chain links TRBV19 with TRBJ2-1; D unclear. V lost 7 bases and J 2 bases, leaving 9 bases between the germline ends. Germline V gene lookup returns CDR1 LNHDA and CDR2 SQIVND (reference sequence). The CDR3 runs 13 residues. The CDR3: CASMQNPYNEQFF. Here the CDR3 DNA reads TGTGCCAGTATGCAAAACCCCTACAATGAGCAGTTCTTC.

The chain carries TRBV7-3 and TRBJ2-4, with D unclear. Trimming removed 5 bases from V and 4 bases from J, with 18 bases in between. This CDR3 has 16 residues. Germline V gene lookup returns CDR1 SGHTA and CDR2 FQGTGA. CDR3 bases: TGTGCCAGCAGCCCCGACTCGGCAATCCAGAAAAACATTCAGTACTTC. The encoded protein is CASSPDSAIQKNIQYF.